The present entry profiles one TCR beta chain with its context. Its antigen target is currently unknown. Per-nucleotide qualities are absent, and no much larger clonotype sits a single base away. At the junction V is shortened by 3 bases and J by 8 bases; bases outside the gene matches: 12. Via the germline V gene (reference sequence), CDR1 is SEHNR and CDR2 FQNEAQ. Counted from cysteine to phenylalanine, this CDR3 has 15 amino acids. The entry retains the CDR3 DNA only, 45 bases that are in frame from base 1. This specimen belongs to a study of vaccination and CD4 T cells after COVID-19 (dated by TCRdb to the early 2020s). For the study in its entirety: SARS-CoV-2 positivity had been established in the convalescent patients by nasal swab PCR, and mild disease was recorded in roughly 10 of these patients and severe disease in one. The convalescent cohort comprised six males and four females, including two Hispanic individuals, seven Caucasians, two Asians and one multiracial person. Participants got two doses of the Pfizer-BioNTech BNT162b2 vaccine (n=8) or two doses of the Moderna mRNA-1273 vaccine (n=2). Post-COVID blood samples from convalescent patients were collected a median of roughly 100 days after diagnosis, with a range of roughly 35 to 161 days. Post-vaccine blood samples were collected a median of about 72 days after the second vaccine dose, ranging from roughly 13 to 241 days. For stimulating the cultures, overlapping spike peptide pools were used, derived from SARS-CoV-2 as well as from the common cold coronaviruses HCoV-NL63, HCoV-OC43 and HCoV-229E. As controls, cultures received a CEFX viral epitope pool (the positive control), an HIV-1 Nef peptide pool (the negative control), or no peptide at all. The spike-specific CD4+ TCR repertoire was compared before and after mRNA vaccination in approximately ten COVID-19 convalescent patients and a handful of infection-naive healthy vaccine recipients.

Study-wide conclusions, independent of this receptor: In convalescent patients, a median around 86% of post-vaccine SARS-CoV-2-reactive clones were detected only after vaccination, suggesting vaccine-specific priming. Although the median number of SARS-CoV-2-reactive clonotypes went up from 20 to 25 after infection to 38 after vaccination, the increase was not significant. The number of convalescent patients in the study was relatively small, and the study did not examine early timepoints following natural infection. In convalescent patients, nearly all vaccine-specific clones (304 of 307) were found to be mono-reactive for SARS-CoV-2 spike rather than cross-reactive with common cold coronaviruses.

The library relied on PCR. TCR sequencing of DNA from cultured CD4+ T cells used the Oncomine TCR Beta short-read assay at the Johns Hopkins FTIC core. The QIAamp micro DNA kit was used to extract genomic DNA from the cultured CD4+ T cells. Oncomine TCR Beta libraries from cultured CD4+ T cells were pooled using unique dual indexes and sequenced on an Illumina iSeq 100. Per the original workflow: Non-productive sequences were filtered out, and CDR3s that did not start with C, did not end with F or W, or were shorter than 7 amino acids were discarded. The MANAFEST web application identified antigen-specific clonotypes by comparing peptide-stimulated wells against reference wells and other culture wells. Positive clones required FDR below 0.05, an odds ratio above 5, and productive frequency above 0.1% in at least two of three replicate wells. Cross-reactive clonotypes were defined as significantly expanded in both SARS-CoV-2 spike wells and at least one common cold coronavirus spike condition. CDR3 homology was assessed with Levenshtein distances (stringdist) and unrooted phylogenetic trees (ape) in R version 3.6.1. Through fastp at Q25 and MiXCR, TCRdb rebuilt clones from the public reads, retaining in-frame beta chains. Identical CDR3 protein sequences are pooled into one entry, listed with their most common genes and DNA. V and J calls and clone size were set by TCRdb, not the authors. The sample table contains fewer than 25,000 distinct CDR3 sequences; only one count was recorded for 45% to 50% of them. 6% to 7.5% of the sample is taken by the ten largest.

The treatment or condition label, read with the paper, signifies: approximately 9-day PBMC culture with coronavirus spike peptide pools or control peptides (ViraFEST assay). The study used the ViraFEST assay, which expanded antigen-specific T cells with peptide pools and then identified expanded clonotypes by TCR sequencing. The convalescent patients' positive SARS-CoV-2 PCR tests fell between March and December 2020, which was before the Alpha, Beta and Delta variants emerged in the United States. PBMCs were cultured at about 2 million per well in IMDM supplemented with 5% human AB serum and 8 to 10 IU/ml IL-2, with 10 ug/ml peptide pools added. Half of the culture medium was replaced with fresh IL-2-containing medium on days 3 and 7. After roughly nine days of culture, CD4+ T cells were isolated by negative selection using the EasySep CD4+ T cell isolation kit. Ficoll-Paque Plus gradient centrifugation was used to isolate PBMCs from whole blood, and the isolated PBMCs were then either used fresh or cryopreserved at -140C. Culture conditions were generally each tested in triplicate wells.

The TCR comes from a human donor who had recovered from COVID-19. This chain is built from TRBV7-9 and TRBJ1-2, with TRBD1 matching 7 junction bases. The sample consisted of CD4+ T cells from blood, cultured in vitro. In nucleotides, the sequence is TGTGCCAGCAGCTTGGGACAGTTAATACTGGGGGGCTACACCTTC. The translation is CASSLGQLILGGYTF.